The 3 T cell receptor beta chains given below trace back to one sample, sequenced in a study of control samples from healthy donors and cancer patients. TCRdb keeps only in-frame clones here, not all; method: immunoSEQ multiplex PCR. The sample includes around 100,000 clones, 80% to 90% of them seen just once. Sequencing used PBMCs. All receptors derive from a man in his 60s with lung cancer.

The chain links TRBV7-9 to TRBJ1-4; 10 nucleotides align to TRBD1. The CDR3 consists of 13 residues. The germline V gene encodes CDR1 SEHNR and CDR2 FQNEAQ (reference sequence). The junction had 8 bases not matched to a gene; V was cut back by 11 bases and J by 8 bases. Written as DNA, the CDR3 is TGTGCCCGGTGGGACAGGGGTAGCGAAAAACTGTTTTTT. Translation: CARWDRGSEKLFF.

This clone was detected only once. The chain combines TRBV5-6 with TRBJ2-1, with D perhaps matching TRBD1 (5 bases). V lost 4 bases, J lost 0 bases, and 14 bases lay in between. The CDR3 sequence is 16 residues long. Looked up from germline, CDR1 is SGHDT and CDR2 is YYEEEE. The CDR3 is CASSRRQSSSYNEQFF. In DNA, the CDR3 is TGTGCCAGCAGCCGTCGACAGTCGAGCTCCTACAATGAGCAGTTCTTC.

CDR3 residues: CSVGLGRVMNTGELFF. For the CDR3, the DNA is TGCAGCGTTGGGCTAGGTAGAGTGATGAACACCGGGGAGCTGTTTTTT. The chain has TRBV29-1 and TRBJ2-2, with unresolved D. CDR1 is SQVTM, CDR2 ANQGSEA, per germline. The CDR3 extends over 16 amino acids. Trimming took off 4 bases at V and 1 base at J, with 16 bases between the two ends.